This entry is about one T cell receptor (beta chain). The entry originates in a study of T cell responses to AZD1222 COVID-19 vaccine. Here immunoSEQ multiplex PCR was the method, and the copy in TCRdb shows in-frame clones only, minus some. Of over 40,000 clones in the sample, about 81% were seen once. The germline V gene has CDR1 SGHVS and CDR2 FNYEAQ. This CDR3 has 16 residues. Trimming cost V 2 bases and J 7 bases, with 18 bases left between them. The chain carries TRBV7-6 and TRBJ2-1; D might be TRBD2 (6 bases). This receptor was taken from an adult in good health. The sample here was peripheral blood, taken on day 0 of AZD1222 vaccination. The CDR3 DNA sequence: TGTGCCAGCAGCTTACATATCGGGGGTATGGGAAATGAGCAGTTCTTC. Protein: CASSLHIGGMGNEQFF.